This TCR beta chain derives from a study of blood T cell repertoires in COVID-19. The assay was immunoSEQ multiplex PCR, and TCRdb's table has in-frame clones only and misses some. The data contain 150,000 to 160,000 clones, about 90% of them singletons. This CDR3 has 16 residues. From germline, CDR1 is KGHDR and CDR2 SFDVKD. The trim removed 1 base at V and 0 bases at J, leaving 2 bases unmatched. Source material: peripheral blood. This clonotype originated in a man aged 45-65 years with acute or convalescent COVID-19. The chain has TRBV24-1 and TRBJ2-3, with 8 bases lining up with TRBD2. The CDR3 sequence is CATSDFTSGSTDTQYF. The CDR3 nucleotides read TGTGCCACCAGTGATTTCACTAGCGGCAGCACAGATACGCAGTATTTT.